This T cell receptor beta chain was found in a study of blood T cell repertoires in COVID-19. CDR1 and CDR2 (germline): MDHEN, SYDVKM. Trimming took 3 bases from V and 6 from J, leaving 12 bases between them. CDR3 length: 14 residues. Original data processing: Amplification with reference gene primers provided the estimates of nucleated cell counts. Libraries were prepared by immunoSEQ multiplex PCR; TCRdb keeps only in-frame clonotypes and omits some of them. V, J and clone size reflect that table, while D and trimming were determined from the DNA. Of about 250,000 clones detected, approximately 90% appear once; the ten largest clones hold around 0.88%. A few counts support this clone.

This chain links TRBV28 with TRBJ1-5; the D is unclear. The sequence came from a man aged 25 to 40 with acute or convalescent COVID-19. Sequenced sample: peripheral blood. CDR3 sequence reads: CASSFPGRAQPQHF. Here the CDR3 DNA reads TGTGCCAGCAGTTTCCCCGGGAGAGCTCAGCCCCAGCATTTT. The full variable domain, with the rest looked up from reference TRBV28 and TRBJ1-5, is DVKVTQSSRYLVKRTGEKVFLECVQDMDHENMFWYRQDPGLGLRLIYFSYDVKMKEKGDIPEGYSVSREKKERFSLILESASTNQTSMYLCASSFPGRAQPQHFGDGTRLSIL.